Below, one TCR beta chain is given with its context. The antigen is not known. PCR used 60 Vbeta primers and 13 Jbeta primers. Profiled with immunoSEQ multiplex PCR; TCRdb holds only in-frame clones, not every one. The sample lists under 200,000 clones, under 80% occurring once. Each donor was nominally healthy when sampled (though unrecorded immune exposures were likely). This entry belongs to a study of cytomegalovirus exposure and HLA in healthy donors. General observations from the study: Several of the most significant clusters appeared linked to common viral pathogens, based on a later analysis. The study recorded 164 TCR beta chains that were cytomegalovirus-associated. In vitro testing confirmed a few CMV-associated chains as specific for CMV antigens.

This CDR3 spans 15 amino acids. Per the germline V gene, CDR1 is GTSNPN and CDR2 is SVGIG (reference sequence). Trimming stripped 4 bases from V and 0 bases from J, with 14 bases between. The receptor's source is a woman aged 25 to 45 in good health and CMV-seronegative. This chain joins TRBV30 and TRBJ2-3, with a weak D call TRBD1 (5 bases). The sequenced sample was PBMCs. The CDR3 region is CAWMKAGLSTDTQYF. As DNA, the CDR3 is TGTGCCTGGATGAAGGCAGGGCTGAGCACAGATACGCAGTATTTT.